A selection of T cell receptor beta chains follows, all from one sample in a study of shared clonotypes between healthy human individuals. Data came from immunoSEQ multiplex PCR; TCRdb stores just in-frame clones and leaves some out. The profile shows a few hundred thousand clones, 73% of them singletons. Specimen: memory CD4+ T cells sorted from blood. Every receptor here comes from a man between 25 and 39 years old in good health. The CDR3 runs from the conserved cysteine through the conserved F or W. Each record gives: D gene, J gene, clone size, CDR3 length, V gene, CDR3 DNA, CDR3 protein. A D gene is named only where the DNA matches it firmly. Clone size is not always given. Where it is, it says once, few, many or a class for expanded clones.

d_call: NA
j_call: TRBJ2-3
clone_size: NA
cdr3_length: 13
v_call: TRBV30
cdr3_nt: TGTGCCAGCAGGGGGGGAAACACAGATACGCAGTATTTT
cdr3_aa: CASRGGNTDTQYF

d_call: NA
j_call: TRBJ2-7
clone_size: once
cdr3_length: 13
v_call: TRBV2
cdr3_nt: TGTGCCAGCAGACAGGAGACAGGTTACGAGCAGTACTTC
cdr3_aa: CASRQETGYEQYF

d_call: TRBD2
j_call: TRBJ2-6
clone_size: NA
cdr3_length: 18
v_call: TRBV4-2
cdr3_nt: TGTGCCAGCAGCCAAGACGGAGGGAGGGCGTCTGGGGCCAACGTCCTGACTTTC
cdr3_aa: CASSQDGGRASGANVLTF

d_call: NA
j_call: TRBJ1-1
clone_size: NA
cdr3_length: 13
v_call: TRBV19
cdr3_nt: TGTGCCAGTAGTGTGGGTATGAACACTGAAGCTTTCTTT
cdr3_aa: CASSVGMNTEAFF

d_call: TRBD2
j_call: TRBJ2-1
clone_size: NA
cdr3_length: 17
v_call: TRBV7-9
cdr3_nt: TGTGCCAGCAGCTTACGGAGAGGTGGGCGGGAGGTCAATGAGCAGTTCTTC
cdr3_aa: CASSLRRGGREVNEQFF

d_call: TRBD2
j_call: TRBJ2-7
clone_size: NA
cdr3_length: 14
v_call: TRBV28
cdr3_nt: TGTGCCAGCAGCCCTGGACTAGCCTCCTACGAGCAGTACTTC
cdr3_aa: CASSPGLASYEQYF

d_call: TRBD1
j_call: TRBJ2-7
clone_size: NA
cdr3_length: 14
v_call: TRBV28
cdr3_nt: TGTGCCAGCAGTGTGACCGGGACAGTAGACGAGCAGTACTTC
cdr3_aa: CASSVTGTVDEQYF

d_call: TRBD2
j_call: TRBJ2-1
clone_size: NA
cdr3_length: 17
v_call: TRBV7-9
cdr3_nt: TGTGCCAGCAGCCCAAAAATACTAGCGGGAGGGTCCAATGAGCAGTTCTTC
cdr3_aa: CASSPKILAGGSNEQFF

d_call: NA
j_call: TRBJ2-3
clone_size: NA
cdr3_length: 11
v_call: TRBV7-9
cdr3_nt: TGTGCCAGCAGCTTCTTAGATACGCAGTATTTT
cdr3_aa: CASSFLDTQYF

d_call: TRBD2
j_call: TRBJ2-1
clone_size: once
cdr3_length: 13
v_call: TRBV29-1
cdr3_nt: TGCAGCGTTGGGCTAGCGGGATCCAGTGAGCAGTTCTTC
cdr3_aa: CSVGLAGSSEQFF

d_call: NA
j_call: TRBJ2-5
clone_size: NA
cdr3_length: 15
v_call: TRBV5-1
cdr3_nt: TGCGCCAGCAGTGTGGGGGCCGTCGTTCAAGAGGCCCAGTACTTC
cdr3_aa: CASSVGAVVQEAQYF

d_call: NA
j_call: TRBJ1-2
clone_size: many
cdr3_length: 12
v_call: TRBV7-9
cdr3_nt: TGTGCCAGCAGCTTAAGTGAGGGAGGCTACACCTTC
cdr3_aa: CASSLSEGGYTF

d_call: TRBD1
j_call: TRBJ1-5
clone_size: once
cdr3_length: 15
v_call: TRBV18
cdr3_nt: TGTGCCAGCTCACCGGGACAGGGAGGCGATCAGCCCCAGCATTTT
cdr3_aa: CASSPGQGGDQPQHF

d_call: NA
j_call: TRBJ2-1
clone_size: NA
cdr3_length: 16
v_call: TRBV11-2
cdr3_nt: TGTGCCAGCAGCCCGGCCGGAGGGGATTGGGACAATGAGCAGTTCTTC
cdr3_aa: CASSPAGGDWDNEQFF

d_call: TRBD1
j_call: TRBJ2-7
clone_size: NA
cdr3_length: 14
v_call: TRBV18
cdr3_nt: TGTGCCAGCGCACAGGCAGGGGGATTTGCCGAGCAGTACTTC
cdr3_aa: CASAQAGGFAEQYF

d_call: NA
j_call: TRBJ2-7
clone_size: NA
cdr3_length: 15
v_call: TRBV5-1
cdr3_nt: TGCGCCAGCAGCTTGGCCCCGGACAACTCCTACGAGCAGTACTTC
cdr3_aa: CASSLAPDNSYEQYF

d_call: TRBD1
j_call: TRBJ1-6
clone_size: NA
cdr3_length: 15
v_call: TRBV7-9
cdr3_nt: TGTGCCAGCAGCCGCGACAGACAGGGGGCTTCACCCCTCCACTTT
cdr3_aa: CASSRDRQGASPLHF

d_call: TRBD1
j_call: TRBJ2-7
clone_size: NA
cdr3_length: 15
v_call: TRBV6-5
cdr3_nt: TGTGCCAGCAGTTACTCGACAGGGGGACCCTACGAGCAGTACTTC
cdr3_aa: CASSYSTGGPYEQYF

d_call: NA
j_call: TRBJ1-5
clone_size: NA
cdr3_length: 13
v_call: TRBV2
cdr3_nt: TGTGCCAGCAGAGAGGATAGCAATCAGCCCCAGCATTTT
cdr3_aa: CASREDSNQPQHF

d_call: TRBD1
j_call: TRBJ2-7
clone_size: NA
cdr3_length: 15
v_call: TRBV28
cdr3_nt: TGTGCCAGCACGACCGGGACAGGGGGCCCCTACGAGCAGTACTTC
cdr3_aa: CASTTGTGGPYEQYF

d_call: NA
j_call: TRBJ1-2
clone_size: NA
cdr3_length: 8
v_call: TRBV20-1
cdr3_nt: TGCAGTGCTAGAGGCTACACCTTC
cdr3_aa: CSARGYTF

d_call: NA
j_call: TRBJ2-3
clone_size: NA
cdr3_length: 14
v_call: TRBV6-5
cdr3_nt: TGTGCCAGCAGTTACGAGCCCGGGGCCGATACGCAGTATTTT
cdr3_aa: CASSYEPGADTQYF

d_call: NA
j_call: TRBJ2-2
clone_size: many
cdr3_length: 12
v_call: TRBV10-1
cdr3_nt: TGCGCCAGCAGTGTGAGAAACGGGGAGCTGTTTTTT
cdr3_aa: CASSVRNGELFF

d_call: NA
j_call: TRBJ2-2
clone_size: NA
cdr3_length: 14
v_call: TRBV7-2
cdr3_nt: TGTGCCAGCAGCTTTAGAGTGGGCACCGGGGAGCTGTTTTTT
cdr3_aa: CASSFRVGTGELFF

d_call: NA
j_call: TRBJ1-2
clone_size: NA
cdr3_length: 13
v_call: TRBV5-1
cdr3_nt: TGCGCCAGCAGCTTGGACGTTGGATATGGCTACACCTTC
cdr3_aa: CASSLDVGYGYTF

d_call: NA
j_call: TRBJ2-5
clone_size: NA
cdr3_length: 15
v_call: TRBV7-9
cdr3_nt: TGTGCCAGCAGCTTACAGGGGCAGGCCCTTGGGACCCAGTACTTC
cdr3_aa: CASSLQGQALGTQYF

d_call: TRBD2
j_call: TRBJ2-1
clone_size: NA
cdr3_length: 14
v_call: TRBV18
cdr3_nt: TGTGCCAGCTCACGGGGACTAGCAGACAATGAGCAGTTCTTC
cdr3_aa: CASSRGLADNEQFF

d_call: TRBD1
j_call: TRBJ2-1
clone_size: NA
cdr3_length: 16
v_call: TRBV5-1
cdr3_nt: TGCGCCAGCAACCTTGGGTTCGGACAGGAGTACAATGAGCAGTTCTTC
cdr3_aa: CASNLGFGQEYNEQFF

d_call: TRBD1
j_call: TRBJ1-5
clone_size: NA
cdr3_length: 16
v_call: TRBV28
cdr3_nt: TGTGCCAGCAGTTTAAGAGGGGGCTCGGGTTATCTGCCCCAGCATTTT
cdr3_aa: CASSLRGGSGYLPQHF

d_call: NA
j_call: TRBJ2-2
clone_size: NA
cdr3_length: 13
v_call: TRBV10-1
cdr3_nt: TGCGCCAGCAGTGAATTATATATCGGGGAGCTGTTTTTT
cdr3_aa: CASSELYIGELFF

d_call: TRBD2
j_call: TRBJ2-5
clone_size: NA
cdr3_length: 18
v_call: TRBV5-1
cdr3_nt: TGCGCCAGCAGCTTGGCCGGGACTAGCGGGAGGTGGGGAGAGACCCAGTACTTC
cdr3_aa: CASSLAGTSGRWGETQYF

d_call: NA
j_call: TRBJ1-5
clone_size: NA
cdr3_length: 15
v_call: TRBV28
cdr3_nt: TGTGCCAGCAGCCCTCTGGCGGGGGGAAATCAGCCCCAGCATTTT
cdr3_aa: CASSPLAGGNQPQHF

d_call: NA
j_call: TRBJ2-5
clone_size: once
cdr3_length: 13
v_call: TRBV14
cdr3_nt: TGTGCCAGCAGCCAAGCGGGACGAGAGACCCAGTACTTC
cdr3_aa: CASSQAGRETQYF